This is a list of T cell receptor beta chains from one sample in a study of cytomegalovirus exposure and HLA in healthy donors. The method was immunoSEQ multiplex PCR; TCRdb's version includes in-frame clones alone and lacks a portion of them. This repertoire shows about 130,000 clones, around 77% found once; its top ten account for around 13%. Sequences were obtained from PBMCs. The receptors shown here come from a woman aged 40 to 50 in good health and CMV-seropositive. CDR3s include the opening cysteine and the closing phenylalanine or tryptophan. A D gene is named only where the DNA matches it firmly. A clone size is listed for some rows: how often the clone was seen (once, few, many), or a class if it is expanded.

>TRBJ2-3|TRBV10-3|-|-
TGTGCCATCGGCCCCGCTAGCGCGTACACAGATACGCAGTATTTT
CAIGPASAYTDTQYF
>TRBJ1-2|TRBV5-1|once|-
TGCGCCAGCGGCAGGGGAGAAGGGTATGGCTACACCTTC
CASGRGEGYGYTF
>TRBJ2-3|TRBV7-9|-|TRBD1
TGTGCCAGCAGCCCGGACAGGGTAGGAGATACGCAGTATTTT
CASSPDRVGDTQYF
>TRBJ1-1|TRBV2|-|-
TGTGCCAGCAGTGGTCGTGCGGGGAACACTGAAGCTTTCTTT
CASSGRAGNTEAFF
>TRBJ1-2|TRBV4-2|-|TRBD1
TGTGCCAGCAGCCAAGGGGGAGACAGGGGTCGGTATGGCTACACCTTC
CASSQGGDRGRYGYTF
>TRBJ2-7|TRBV5-5|-|-
TGTGCCAGCAGCTTGGCGCAGGACAACTTCTACGAGCAGTACTTC
CASSLAQDNFYEQYF
>TRBJ2-1|TRBV5-8|-|TRBD1
TGTGCCAGCAGCCTGGGACAGGGAATAGAAAATGAGCAGTTCTTC
CASSLGQGIENEQFF
>TRBJ2-5|TRBV5-5|few|-
TGTGCCAGCAGCTTGGTGGGCCTGGAGACCCAGTACTTC
CASSLVGLETQYF
>TRBJ2-1|TRBV6-1|-|TRBD2
TGTGCCAGCAGTGATCTAGCGGGCTACAATGAGCAGTTCTTC
CASSDLAGYNEQFF
>TRBJ1-4|TRBV28|-|-
TGTGCCAGCAGTTTCCCCCCGCAGAAAGAAAAACTGTTTTTT
CASSFPPQKEKLFF
>TRBJ2-6|TRBV19|-|-
TGTGCCAGTAGCCCCGTAGACTCTGGGGCCAACGTCCTGACTTTC
CASSPVDSGANVLTF
>TRBJ2-4|TRBV2|-|-
TGTGCCAGCAGCCCACAGGAGAACATTCAGTACTTC
CASSPQENIQYF
>TRBJ2-3|TRBV2|-|TRBD2
TGTGCCAGCAGCTTAGCGGGAGGAGGCACAGATACGCAGTATTTT
CASSLAGGGTDTQYF
>TRBJ2-3|TRBV7-2|-|TRBD1
TGTGCCAGCAGCTTAGTCGGGACAGGGAACACAGATACGCAGTATTTT
CASSLVGTGNTDTQYF
>TRBJ2-7|TRBV28|few|TRBD2
TGTGCCATCAAGGGAGGGAGGCCCTACGAGCAGTACTTC
CAIKGGRPYEQYF
>TRBJ1-2|TRBV28|few|-
TGTGCCAGCAGTACCGCGGGTAGAGGCTACACCTTC
CASSTAGRGYTF
>TRBJ2-2|TRBV7-3|-|-
TGTGCCAGCAGCTTGGGAGGGAGGGGGACCGGGGAGCTGTTTTTT
CASSLGGRGTGELFF
>TRBJ2-1|TRBV5-3|-|TRBD2
TGTGCCAGAAGCTCGGGACTAGCGGGAAGGCATGAGCAGTTCTTC
CARSSGLAGRHEQFF
>TRBJ2-5|TRBV30|-|-
TGTGCCTGGAGTTGGGCAGCACGGGAGACCCAGTACTTC
CAWSWAARETQYF
>TRBJ1-2|TRBV6-5|-|-
TGTGCCAGCAGTACCCGGGAGACCGCTGGCTACACCTTC
CASSTRETAGYTF
>TRBJ2-3|TRBV2|-|TRBD2
TGTGCCAGCAGTGAATTGACTAGCGGGAGCACAGATACGCAGTATTTT
CASSELTSGSTDTQYF
>TRBJ2-6|TRBV5-5|once|TRBD1
TGTGCCAGCAGCGGGGACAGCGCCTCTGGGGCCAACGTCCTGACTTTC
CASSGDSASGANVLTF
>TRBJ2-3|TRBV7-3|-|TRBD1
TGTGCCAGCAGCAGTCCTATACTCGGGACAGGGGACACAGATACGCAGTATTTT
CASSSPILGTGDTDTQYF
>TRBJ2-7|TRBV2|-|-
TGTGCCAGCAGTTCGGCAGGGGGGACCTACGAGCAGTACTTC
CASSSAGGTYEQYF
>TRBJ1-2|TRBV6-5|once|-
TGTGCCAGCAGTGCATTACAGGGCGACGGCTACACCTTC
CASSALQGDGYTF
>TRBJ2-3|TRBV6-5|-|TRBD2
TGTGCCAGCAGATTTAGCGGGAGAAACGCAGATACGCAGTATTTT
CASRFSGRNADTQYF
>TRBJ2-6|TRBV29-1|few|TRBD1
TGCAGCGTATGGACAGGGGCTGGGGCCAACGTCCTGACTTTC
CSVWTGAGANVLTF
>TRBJ2-5|TRBV10-1|once|TRBD2
TGCGCCAGCAGACCGGGAGGCTCGGAGGCCCAGTACTTC
CASRPGGSEAQYF
>TRBJ2-1|TRBV7-2|-|TRBD2
TGTGCCAGCAGCTTAGTCGGAACTAGCGCCTACAATGAGCAGTTCTTC
CASSLVGTSAYNEQFF
>TRBJ1-1|TRBV25-1|-|-
TGTGCCAGCACTCCCCCGGCGGTGAACACTGAAGCTTTCTTT
CASTPPAVNTEAFF
>TRBJ1-5|TRBV28|-|-
-
CASILGGSNQPQHF
>TRBJ2-1|TRBV29-1|few|-
TGCAGCGTTGTAAAGAGTTCCTACAATGAGCAGTTCTTC
CSVVKSSYNEQFF
>TRBJ1-1|TRBV10-3|-|TRBD1
TGTGCCATCAGTGAGCCACGGACAGGGAACACTGAAGCTTTCTTT
CAISEPRTGNTEAFF
>TRBJ2-7|TRBV30|few|-
TGTGCCTGGGAATATCTAGCTAATCACGAGCAGTACTTC
CAWEYLANHEQYF
>TRBJ1-1|TRBV19|once|-
TGTGCCAGTAGTATAGCGATAGGGGGTGATTCTTTCACTGAAGCTTTCTTT
CASSIAIGGDSFTEAFF
>TRBJ2-3|TRBV19|-|-
TGTGCCAGTAGTTCTTCTACCGGGACACCACCGCAGTATTTT
CASSSSTGTPPQYF
>TRBJ2-2|TRBV27|-|-
TGTGCCAGCAGTTTATCGAGAGGGACCGGGGAGCTGTTTTTT
CASSLSRGTGELFF
>TRBJ2-3|TRBV5-6|-|-
TGTGCCAGCAGCTTGTTCGGGGGAGCCACAGATACGCAGTATTTT
CASSLFGGATDTQYF
>TRBJ2-5|TRBV1|-|-
TGCACCAACAGCCAAGATCCCTTCCTACTAGCGGGAGTGATTAGGCAAGAGACCCAGTACTTC
CTNSQDPFLLAGVIRQETQYF
>TRBJ1-5|TRBV27|-|TRBD1
TGTGCCAGCATGGGGACAGGGGGCGTTATTGGACAGCCCCAGCATTTT
CASMGTGGVIGQPQHF
>TRBJ2-7|TRBV14|-|-
TGTGCCAGCAGCCAAGATCTTGGGGCAGGCTACGAGCAGTACTTC
CASSQDLGAGYEQYF
>TRBJ1-5|TRBV19|few|TRBD1
TGTGCCAGTAGTGGGGACAGGGGTTGGGGCAATCAGCCCCAGCATTTT
CASSGDRGWGNQPQHF
>TRBJ2-3|TRBV11-2|-|-
TGTGCCAGCAGCTTACCACCTGGCCGTAGCACAGATACGCAGTATTTT
CASSLPPGRSTDTQYF
>TRBJ2-5|TRBV30|-|-
TGTGCCTGGAGTGCCCAAGGCGGTGGAGGCGGCGAGGAGGCCCAGTACTTC
CAWSAQGGGGGEEAQYF
>TRBJ2-3|TRBV2|-|-
TGTGCCAGCAGTAGTGACAGCCCTAGTCCCCCAGATACGCAGTATTTT
CASSSDSPSPPDTQYF
>TRBJ1-2|TRBV5-1|-|-
TGCGCCAGCAGCCGCGGGACTGCATATTCTAACTATGGCTACACCTTC
CASSRGTAYSNYGYTF
>TRBJ2-4|TRBV5-4|once|TRBD1
TGTGCCAGCAGCTTCGACAGGGGGCGAAACATTCAGTACTTC
CASSFDRGRNIQYF
>TRBJ1-3|TRBV5-1|-|-
TGCGCCAGCAGCTTGGTAGGAAACACCATATATTTT
CASSLVGNTIYF
>TRBJ1-1|TRBV18|-|TRBD1
TGTGCCAGCTCACCACGGACAGGGGTGGAAACTGAAGCTTTCTTT
CASSPRTGVETEAFF
>TRBJ2-2|TRBV5-1|-|-
TGCGCCAGCAGCTTGGGGGGCGGGGCTGCGAACACCGGGGAGCTGTTTTTT
CASSLGGGAANTGELFF
>TRBJ2-2|TRBV7-9|-|-
TGTGCCAAACTAGTGAACACCGGGGAGCTGTTTTTT
CAKLVNTGELFF
>TRBJ2-3|TRBV5-1|-|TRBD2
TGCGCCAGCAGGAATGGTCGACTAGCGGGAAATGCAGATACGCAGTATTTT
CASRNGRLAGNADTQYF
>TRBJ1-5|TRBV19|-|-
TGTGCCAGTAGTACAAACCAGGGTTCGCCCCAGCATTTT
CASSTNQGSPQHF
>TRBJ2-3|TRBV6-6|-|TRBD2
TGTGCCAGCAGTTACAGGGGACTAGGCACAGATACGCAGTATTTT
CASSYRGLGTDTQYF
>TRBJ2-6|TRBV19|-|-
TGTGCCAGTAGTATTGAGGGTTGGGCGGCTGGGGCCAACGTCCTGACTTTC
CASSIEGWAAGANVLTF
>TRBJ2-3|TRBV9|-|TRBD1
TGTGCCAGCAGCGTGTCTAAACAGGGGTTTAAGGATACGCAGTATTTT
CASSVSKQGFKDTQYF
>TRBJ1-4|TRBV7-9|-|TRBD1
TGTGCCAGCAGCTTGGAACAGGGGAGTCGGGAAAAACTGTTTTTT
CASSLEQGSREKLFF
>TRBJ1-5|TRBV28|-|-
TGTGCCAGCAGTCCCGGGACGGCCCGGGGGCAGCCCCAGCATTTT
CASSPGTARGQPQHF